This TCR beta chain was sequenced for a study of T cell responses to AZD1222 COVID-19 vaccine. Study-wide points: Seropositive AZD1222 recipients at baseline numbered only six or seven. Donors were mostly white British, more females; clonal diversity possibly underestimated. The CD4 TCRs associated with vaccination extended across spike and predominated at 160-218 and 743-854. Two doses of AZD1222 preceded a rise in Spike-specific TCR breadth and depth.

In the case of this clone: Its antigen is not known.

Some clones are missing from TCRdb's copy, which holds only in-frame ones; the method was immunoSEQ multiplex PCR. Among 150,000 to 200,000 clones listed, approximately 89% were seen once. The receptor comes from an adult who received the AZD1222 COVID-19 vaccine. The sequenced sample was peripheral blood, obtained 28 days after the second AZD1222 dose.

The DNA for the CDR3 is TGCGCCAGCAGCCAAGAGGGGACGGCCTATGGCTACACCTTC. It codes for CASSQEGTAYGYTF. The chain employs TRBV4-3 and TRBJ1-2, with a weak D call TRBD1 (5 bases). Trimming shortened V by 0 bases and J by 4 bases, and 9 bases separated the two germline ends. The length of the CDR3 is 14 residues. Germline V gene lookup returns CDR1 LGHNA and CDR2 YSLEER.